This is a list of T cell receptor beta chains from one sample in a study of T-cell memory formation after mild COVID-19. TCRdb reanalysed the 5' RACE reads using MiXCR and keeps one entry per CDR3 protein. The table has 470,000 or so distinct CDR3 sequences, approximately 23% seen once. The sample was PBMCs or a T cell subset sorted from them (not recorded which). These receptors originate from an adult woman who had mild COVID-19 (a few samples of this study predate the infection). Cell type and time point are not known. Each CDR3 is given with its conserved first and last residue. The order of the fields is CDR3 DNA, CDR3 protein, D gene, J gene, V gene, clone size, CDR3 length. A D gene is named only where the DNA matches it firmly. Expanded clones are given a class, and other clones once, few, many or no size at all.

DNA: TGTGCCAGTAGTCCCCAGGGAGTGGTGTATGAGAAGTTCTTC; CDR3: CASSPQGVVYEKFF; D: NA; J: TRBJ2-1; V: TRBV19; size: NA; length: 14
DNA: TGCAGTGCCATCAGAGGGGCGGGCAATCAGCCCCAGCATTTT; CDR3: CSAIRGAGNQPQHF; D: NA; J: TRBJ1-5; V: TRBV20-1; size: few; length: 14
DNA: TGTGCCAGCAGTTTAATGTATAGGGGGGGGACAGATACGCAGTATTTT; CDR3: CASSLMYRGGTDTQYF; D: NA; J: TRBJ2-3; V: TRBV27; size: few; length: 16
DNA: TGTGCCAGCTCATTATCAGTATGGGGGCTTCCAGAGACCCAGTACTTC; CDR3: CASSLSVWGLPETQYF; D: NA; J: TRBJ2-5; V: TRBV27; size: NA; length: 16
DNA: TGTGCCAGCAGTTACAGGGCTGGGGATGGCACTGAAGCTTTCTTT; CDR3: CASSYRAGDGTEAFF; D: NA; J: TRBJ1-1; V: TRBV6-6; size: NA; length: 15
DNA: TGTGCCACAAGGAGGTTGGATGGCTACACCTTC; CDR3: CATRRLDGYTF; D: NA; J: TRBJ1-2; V: TRBV2; size: once; length: 11
DNA: TGTGCCAGCAGTGCACCGCTGGGACAGAATTCCTACGAGCAGTACTTC; CDR3: CASSAPLGQNSYEQYF; D: TRBD1; J: TRBJ2-7; V: TRBV25-1; size: few; length: 16
DNA: TGTGCCAGCAGCAGTAACCGGGCAGATACGCAGTATTTT; CDR3: CASSSNRADTQYF; D: NA; J: TRBJ2-3; V: TRBV12-3/TRBV12-4; size: NA; length: 13
DNA: TGTGCCAGCAGGGAAAGGGGGACTAGCGGCTACAATGAGCAGTTCTTC; CDR3: CASRERGTSGYNEQFF; D: TRBD2; J: TRBJ2-1; V: TRBV3-1; size: NA; length: 16
DNA: TGCGCCAGCAGCCAAGATCGGAGGGGTGTATTGCAGCCCCAGCATTTT; CDR3: CASSQDRRGVLQPQHF; D: NA; J: TRBJ1-5; V: TRBV4-3; size: NA; length: 16
DNA: TGCGCCAGCAGTCGCCCGTCGATGAACACTGAAGCTTTCTTT; CDR3: CASSRPSMNTEAFF; D: NA; J: TRBJ1-1; V: TRBV23-1; size: NA; length: 14
DNA: TGCAGCGTCTCCTGGGGGCAAGGAACTGAAGCTTTCTTT; CDR3: CSVSWGQGTEAFF; D: NA; J: TRBJ1-1; V: TRBV29-1; size: NA; length: 13
DNA: TGTGCCAGCAGCCGGGGGTCCTGGGATGAGCAGTTCTTC; CDR3: CASSRGSWDEQFF; D: NA; J: TRBJ2-1; V: TRBV5-5; size: few; length: 13
DNA: TGCGCCAGCAGTCAAGACAGCCTCTGGGGGGAGCAGTACTTC; CDR3: CASSQDSLWGEQYF; D: NA; J: TRBJ2-7; V: TRBV5-1; size: NA; length: 14
DNA: TGTGCCAGCAGTTACTTATACAGGGATGGGAGCACTGAAGCTTTCTTT; CDR3: CASSYLYRDGSTEAFF; D: NA; J: TRBJ1-1; V: TRBV6-5; size: NA; length: 16
DNA: TGCAGCGTTGTGTCAGGGGGAGGGGCTGAAGCTTTCTTT; CDR3: CSVVSGGGAEAFF; D: TRBD1; J: TRBJ1-1; V: TRBV29-1; size: NA; length: 13
DNA: TGTGCCAGCTCACCCCCCACGGGGGTCGGGGGCGAGCAGTACTTC; CDR3: CASSPPTGVGGEQYF; D: NA; J: TRBJ2-7; V: TRBV18; size: few; length: 15
DNA: TGTGCCTGGAGTGTGGGGAGGCCCAGGGGATGGACTGAAGCTTTCTTT; CDR3: CAWSVGRPRGWTEAFF; D: NA; J: TRBJ1-1; V: TRBV30; size: NA; length: 16
DNA: TGTGCCACCAGTTTAGACAGCCTGAACACCGGGGAGCTGTTTTTT; CDR3: CATSLDSLNTGELFF; D: NA; J: TRBJ2-2; V: TRBV24-1; size: few; length: 15
DNA: TGTGCCAGCAGTTGGGACAGGGGGCTTTCACCCCTCCACTTT; CDR3: CASSWDRGLSPLHF; D: TRBD1; J: TRBJ1-6; V: TRBV6-2/TRBV6-3; size: NA; length: 14
DNA: TGTGCCAGCAGCAACCTAGCGGGAGGGCCGTACGAGCAGTACTTC; CDR3: CASSNLAGGPYEQYF; D: TRBD2; J: TRBJ2-7; V: TRBV28; size: NA; length: 15
DNA: TGCAGTGCTAGAGGATCCGGACAGGGTTCCTACGAGCAGTACTTC; CDR3: CSARGSGQGSYEQYF; D: TRBD1; J: TRBJ2-7; V: TRBV20-1; size: NA; length: 15
DNA: TGTGCCACCAGCATGGACAGGGGGTACGAGCAGTACTTC; CDR3: CATSMDRGYEQYF; D: TRBD1; J: TRBJ2-7; V: TRBV15; size: few; length: 13
DNA: TGCAGTGCTTCCCGGGGGAGGGAAGCTTTCTTT; CDR3: CSASRGREAFF; D: NA; J: TRBJ1-1; V: TRBV20-1; size: NA; length: 11
DNA: TGCGCCAGCAGCCAGTTAACTACCGGCTACAATGAGCAGTTCTTC; CDR3: CASSQLTTGYNEQFF; D: NA; J: TRBJ2-1; V: TRBV4-1; size: few; length: 15
DNA: TGTGCCAGCAGCCAAGATTCGGGACTCTTGAACACCGGGGAGCTGTTTTTT; CDR3: CASSQDSGLLNTGELFF; D: NA; J: TRBJ2-2; V: TRBV3-1; size: NA; length: 17
DNA: TGCAGCGTAGCCTGGACAGGGCTGGAGACCCAGTACTTC; CDR3: CSVAWTGLETQYF; D: TRBD1; J: TRBJ2-5; V: TRBV29-1; size: few; length: 13
DNA: TGTGCCAGCAGCAGTATTGCGGGCGGGTCCTACAATGAGCAGTTCTTC; CDR3: CASSSIAGGSYNEQFF; D: NA; J: TRBJ2-1; V: TRBV11-2; size: NA; length: 16
DNA: TGTGCCAGCAGCCCCAGCTTATCACAGCTGACCTACGAGCAGTACTTC; CDR3: CASSPSLSQLTYEQYF; D: NA; J: TRBJ2-7; V: TRBV5-6; size: few; length: 16
DNA: TGTGCCAGCAGTTATGGTGGGCAGTACTTC; CDR3: CASSYGGQYF; D: NA; J: TRBJ2-7; V: TRBV6-6; size: few; length: 10
DNA: TGTGCCAGCTCCCCCTTCGGACTCCGGAAAGAGACCCAGTACTTC; CDR3: CASSPFGLRKETQYF; D: NA; J: TRBJ2-5; V: TRBV18; size: NA; length: 15
DNA: TGTGCCAGCAGCCTCTATACTAGCGGGAGACCCCGCACAGATACGCAGTATTTT; CDR3: CASSLYTSGRPRTDTQYF; D: TRBD2; J: TRBJ2-3; V: TRBV3-1; size: few; length: 18
DNA: TGTGCCAGCAGCTACCTCCGGAGCGGGGCCACACGGGATGAGCAGTTCTTC; CDR3: CASSYLRSGATRDEQFF; D: TRBD2; J: TRBJ2-1; V: TRBV6-5; size: few; length: 17
DNA: TGTGCCAGCAGCGTAGGCGGGGGGGCCATGGAGACCCAGTACTTC; CDR3: CASSVGGGAMETQYF; D: TRBD2; J: TRBJ2-5; V: TRBV9; size: NA; length: 15
DNA: TGTGCCAGTAGTTCGAAGCCCTACGAGCAGTACTTC; CDR3: CASSSKPYEQYF; D: NA; J: TRBJ2-7; V: TRBV19; size: NA; length: 12
DNA: TGTGCCAGCAGAAACAGGGGCTGGAGCTCCTACGAGCAGTACTTC; CDR3: CASRNRGWSSYEQYF; D: TRBD1; J: TRBJ2-7; V: TRBV2; size: NA; length: 15
DNA: TGTGCCAGCAGCTTACGCCGAGCGGGGCCCCACAATGAGCAGTTCTTC; CDR3: CASSLRRAGPHNEQFF; D: TRBD2; J: TRBJ2-1; V: TRBV7-8; size: NA; length: 16
DNA: TGTGCCAGCTCACCGATCGGAGGTGAGCAGTTCTTC; CDR3: CASSPIGGEQFF; D: NA; J: TRBJ2-1; V: TRBV18; size: NA; length: 12
DNA: TGTGCCAGCAGCCCACGGACAGCAACTAATGAAAAACTGTTTTTT; CDR3: CASSPRTATNEKLFF; D: NA; J: TRBJ1-4; V: TRBV7-8; size: NA; length: 15
DNA: TGCAGTGCTAGAGATCCCCGGGGCAGTAGCACAGATACGCAGTATTTT; CDR3: CSARDPRGSSTDTQYF; D: NA; J: TRBJ2-3; V: TRBV20-1; size: NA; length: 16